A single sample gave rise to the 8 T cell receptor beta chains below, sequenced in a study of T-cell memory formation after mild COVID-19. TCRdb reanalysed the 5' RACE reads using MiXCR and keeps one entry per CDR3 protein. The data show about 150,000 distinct CDR3 sequences, with approximately 14% seen just once and roughly 13% held by the top ten. The sample was PBMCs or a T cell subset sorted from them (not recorded which). The receptor set was obtained from an adult woman who had mild COVID-19 (a few samples of this study predate the infection). Cell type and time point are not known.

The chain uses TRBV6-2 or TRBV6-3 and TRBJ1-4; D is uncertain. The length of the CDR3 is 13 residues. Trimming removed 2 bases from V and 7 bases from J, with 8 bases in between. The germline V gene encodes CDR1 MNHEY and CDR2 SVGEGT. The CDR3 loop reads CASSYPPGEKLFF. The CDR3 nucleotides are TGTGCCAGCAGTTACCCACCCGGTGAAAAACTGTTTTTT.

The chain carries TRBV12-3 or TRBV12-4 and TRBJ2-6; D is unclear. V lost 3 bases and J 0 bases, leaving 3 bases between the germline ends. The CDR3 has 14 residues. CDR3 sequence reads: CASSFYSGANVLTF. The CDR3 DNA reads TGTGCCAGCAGTTTCTACTCTGGGGCCAACGTCCTGACTTTC.

The chain recombines TRBV7-9 with TRBJ2-1; 15 nucleotides align to TRBD2. The CDR3 sequence is 18 residues long. The V gene's germline CDR1 is SEHNR and CDR2 FQNEAQ (reference sequence). V lost 5 bases and J lost 6; bases outside the gene matches: 11. This CDR3 is CASSQEGLAGGWGNEQFF. CDR3 in DNA: TGTGCCAGCAGCCAAGAGGGACTAGCGGGAGGTTGGGGCAATGAGCAGTTCTTC.

V and J are TRBV15 and TRBJ2-3, with 9 bases that match TRBD1. Germline V lookup: CDR1 LNHNV, CDR2 YYDKDF (reference sequence). J lost 1 base, V lost 4 bases, and 12 bases had no gene match. This CDR3 spans 18 amino acids. The CDR3 reads CATSKPLYRQGGTDTQYF. The CDR3 DNA sequence: TGTGCCACCAGCAAACCACTCTACCGACAGGGGGGCACAGATACGCAGTATTTT.

V usage is TRBV20-1 and J usage is TRBJ2-1; D perhaps matches TRBD1 (5 bases). This CDR3 spans 13 amino acids. In germline, CDR1 is DFQATT, CDR2 SNEGSKA (reference sequence). Trimming left V 3 bases short and J 9 bases short, with 15 bases between. DNA for the CDR3: TGCAGTGCTAGTGTGGCAGGGTGGGGTGAGCAGTTCTTC. Its protein is CSASVAGWGEQFF.

Only one count was recorded for this clonotype. V usage is TRBV7-8 and J usage is TRBJ1-1, with a possible D match to TRBD1 (5 bases). Trimming cost V 1 base and J 3 bases, with 9 bases left between them. This CDR3 is built from 14 residues. From germline, CDR1 is SGHVS and CDR2 FQNEAQ. CDR3 residues: CASSLGGGYTEAFF. The DNA for the CDR3 is TGTGCCAGCAGCTTAGGGGGGGGGTACACTGAAGCTTTCTTT.

This clonotype was counted between two and nine times. The chain carries TRBV3-1 and TRBJ1-5; no definite D call. Germline CDR1 and CDR2: LGHDT and YNNKEL (reference sequence). Trimming took 1 base from V and 3 from J, leaving 13 bases between them. CDR3 size: 16 residues. The CDR3 protein is CASSQGTGRVNQPQHF. Here the CDR3 DNA reads TGTGCCAGCAGCCAAGGGACCGGACGGGTCAATCAGCCCCAGCATTTT.

Notes on this clonotype: A much larger clone differs from this one at a single base, so this may be a read error. The chain carries TRBV24-1 and TRBJ2-7; maybe TRBD1 (5 bases). The CDR3 totals 15 residues. The germline CDR1 and CDR2 sequences are KGHDR and SFDVKD. Trimming removed 3 bases from V and 5 bases from J, with 16 bases in between. CDR3 region: CATSDAGLLGDEQYF. The CDR3 bases are TGTGCCACCAGTGATGCCGGGCTTCTAGGGGACGAGCAGTACTTC.